This T cell receptor beta chain originates from a study of T cell responses to AZD1222 COVID-19 vaccine (dated by TCRdb to the early 2020s). General notes on the study: A total of about 250 trial participants underwent TCR sequencing, of whom roughly 210 had received two doses of AZD1222 and about 25 had received two doses of the MenACWY control vaccine. Enrollment into the trials was organized by age into subgroups of 18-55, 56-69 and 70-plus years, and those subgroups contained approximately 150, 30 and 60 TCR-sequenced participants, respectively.

Summary of the overall study and its limitations: The whole spike protein was spanned by vaccine-associated CD4 TCRs, and dominant responses were seen in regions 160-218 and 743-854. Reportedly, almost half of the unique spike-specific TCRs recognized epitopes lying outside the regions that are mutated in the B.1.351 and B.1.1.7 variants. Conclusions about previously exposed vaccinees are limited, since just five to seven AZD1222 recipients were seropositive for SARS-CoV-2 at baseline. Because no day 14 peak-response samples were available, the repertoires could be characterized only after the peak T cell response. In the small 56-69-year group, the increase in depth fell short of significance, most likely because of low power. Participants were mostly white British and included more females than males, and it was suggested by the authors that clonal diversity may have been underestimated. After two AZD1222 doses, spike-specific TCR breadth and depth were significantly higher than at day 0 and than in MenACWY recipients.

In the case of this clone: Its antigen is unknown. One base away there is no much larger clone; base qualities are not given.

The CDR3 regions of human TCRbeta chains were subjected to immunosequencing. From the authors' description of their analysis: Repertoire TCRs were matched against a reference library of SARS-CoV-2-specific TCRs generated with the MIRA antigen-specificity platform. Breadth was defined as the fraction of unique TCRs that were SARS-CoV-2-associated. Depth was defined as the fraction of total T cells that were SARS-CoV-2-associated. Using the MIRA data, each spike-specific TCR was mapped to the spike region that the TCR reacts to and placed in a CD4 or CD8 class. Log10-transformed breadth and depth values were compared by one-way ANOVA with Sidak's multiple comparisons tests. In its TCRdb copy, this immuneACCESS table keeps in-frame sequences only and misses some clones. Where compared with another copy, unresolved V genes explain less than half of these, and the others have no known cause. Clone size and the V and J calls come from that table; the DNA yielded D and trimming. The sample table lists about 84,000 clones, roughly 89% of them with a count of one. 11% of the sample is held by the ten biggest clonotypes.

The time point label, read with the paper, signifies: about 28 days (+/-7) after the second vaccine dose. AZD1222 recipients given second doses at about 4 weeks or at about 12 weeks were pooled, since spike-specific TCR depth and breadth were not found to differ between the two schedules. Vaccinee samples came from UK trials COV001 and COV002, including a single-blind randomized controlled phase 2/3 trial of AZD1222 (ChAdOx1 nCoV-19) in healthy adults. For TCRbeta chain sequencing, PBMC samples were collected from trial participants at day 0 and at day 28 after the second dose. The receptor was isolated from an adult who received the AZD1222 COVID-19 vaccine. The material was peripheral blood, obtained 28 days after the second AZD1222 dose.

The sequenced DNA: TGTGCCAGCAGCTCCCATCACGGAGCCACCGGGGAGCTGTTTTTT. This is translated as CASSSHHGATGELFF. The sequence is built from TRBV7-2 and TRBJ2-2, with the D gene not confidently named. CDR1 and CDR2, looked up from the germline V gene, are SGHTA and FQGNSA. The V and J ends are trimmed by 4 bases and 4 bases, leaving 13 bases between them. Including the terminal cysteine and phenylalanine, the CDR3 comprises 15 residues. Just the 45-base CDR3 DNA is kept, in frame starting at base 1.